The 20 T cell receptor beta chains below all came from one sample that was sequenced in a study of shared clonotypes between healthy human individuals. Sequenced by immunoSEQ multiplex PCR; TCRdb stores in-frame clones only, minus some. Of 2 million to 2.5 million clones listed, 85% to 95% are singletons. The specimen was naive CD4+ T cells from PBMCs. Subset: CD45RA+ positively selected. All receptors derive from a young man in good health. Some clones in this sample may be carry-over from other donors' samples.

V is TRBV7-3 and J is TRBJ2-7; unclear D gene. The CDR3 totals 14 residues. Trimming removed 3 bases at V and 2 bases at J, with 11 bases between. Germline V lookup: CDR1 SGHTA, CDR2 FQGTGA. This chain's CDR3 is CASSFRNGPYEQYF. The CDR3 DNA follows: TGTGCCAGCAGCTTCCGGAATGGGCCCTACGAGCAGTACTTC.

The CDR3 loop reads CASSPAGGYNEQFF. The CDR3 region has the DNA TGTGCCAGCTCACCGGCGGGAGGGTACAATGAGCAGTTCTTC. V gene TRBV18 combines with J gene TRBJ2-1, with 9 bases that match TRBD2. Germline V gene data show CDR1 as KGHSH and CDR2 as LQKENI. Germline trimming cut 3 bases from V and 4 bases from J; bases unmatched to any gene: 1. The CDR3 has 14 amino acids. Using reference TRBV18 and TRBJ2-1 for the parts outside the CDR3, the full variable domain is NAGVMQNPRHLVRRRGQEARLRCSPMKGHSHVYWYRQLPEEGLKFMVYLQKENIIDESGMPKERFSAEFPKEGPSILRIQQVVRGDSAAYFCASSPAGGYNEQFFGPGTRLTVL.

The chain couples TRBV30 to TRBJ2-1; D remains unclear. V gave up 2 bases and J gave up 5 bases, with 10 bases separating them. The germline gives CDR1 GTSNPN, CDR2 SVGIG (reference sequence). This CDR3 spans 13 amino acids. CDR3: CAWSSSEHNEQFF. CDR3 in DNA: TGTGCCTGGAGTTCAAGCGAGCACAATGAGCAGTTCTTC. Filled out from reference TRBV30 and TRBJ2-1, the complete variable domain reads SQTIHQWPATLVQPVGSPLSLECTVEGTSNPNLYWYRQAAGRGLQLLFYSVGIGQISSEVPQNLSASRPQDRQFILSSKKLLLSDSGFYLCAWSSSEHNEQFFGPGTRLTVL.

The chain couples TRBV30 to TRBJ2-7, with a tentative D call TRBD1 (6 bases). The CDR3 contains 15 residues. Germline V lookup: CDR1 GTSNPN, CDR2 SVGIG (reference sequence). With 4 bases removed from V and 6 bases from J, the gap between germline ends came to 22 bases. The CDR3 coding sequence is TGTGCCTGGATGAGGGACAACCTCCGCACGGGCGAGCAGTACTTC. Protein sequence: CAWMRDNLRTGEQYF.

For the CDR3, the DNA is TGTGCCAGCAGGGTGGGGGACAAGCCCACAGATACGCAGTATTTT. Translated: CASRVGDKPTDTQYF. This chain connects TRBV27 to TRBJ2-3; D may be TRBD1 (6 bases). This CDR3 contains 15 residues. Trimming removed 6 bases at V and 2 bases at J, with 15 bases between. The germline gives CDR1 MNHEY, CDR2 SMNVEV (reference sequence).

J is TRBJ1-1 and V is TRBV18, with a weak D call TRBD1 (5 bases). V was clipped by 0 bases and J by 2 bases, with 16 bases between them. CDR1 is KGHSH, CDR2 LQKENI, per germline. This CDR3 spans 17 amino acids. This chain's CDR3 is CASSPPPVPGTNTEAFF. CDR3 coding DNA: TGTGCCAGCTCACCACCTCCAGTTCCGGGGACTAACACTGAAGCTTTCTTT. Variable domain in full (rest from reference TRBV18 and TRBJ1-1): NAGVMQNPRHLVRRRGQEARLRCSPMKGHSHVYWYRQLPEEGLKFMVYLQKENIIDESGMPKERFSAEFPKEGPSILRIQQVVRGDSAAYFCASSPPPVPGTNTEAFFGQGTRLTVV.

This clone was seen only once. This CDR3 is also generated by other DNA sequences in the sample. CDR3 amino acids: CASSLSGTEAFF. The CDR3 bases are TGCGCCAGCAGCTTGTCGGGAACTGAAGCTTTCTTT. The chain links TRBV5-1 to TRBJ1-1; D is uncertain. V was trimmed by 1 base and J by 5 bases, leaving 6 bases between them. The V gene's germline CDR1 is SGHRS and CDR2 YFSETQ. The CDR3 contains 12 residues.

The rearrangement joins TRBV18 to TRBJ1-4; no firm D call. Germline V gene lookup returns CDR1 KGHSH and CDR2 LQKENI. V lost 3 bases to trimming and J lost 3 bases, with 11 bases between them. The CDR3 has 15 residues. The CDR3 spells CASSPAGGPNEKLFF. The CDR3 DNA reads TGTGCCAGCTCACCCGCAGGAGGCCCTAATGAAAAACTGTTTTTT.

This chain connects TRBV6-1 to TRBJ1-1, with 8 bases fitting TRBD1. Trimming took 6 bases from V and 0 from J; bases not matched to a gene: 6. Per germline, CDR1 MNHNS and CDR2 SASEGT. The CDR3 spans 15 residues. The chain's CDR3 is CASSTDRAMNTEAFF. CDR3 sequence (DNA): TGTGCCAGCAGCACGGACAGGGCCATGAACACTGAAGCTTTCTTT.

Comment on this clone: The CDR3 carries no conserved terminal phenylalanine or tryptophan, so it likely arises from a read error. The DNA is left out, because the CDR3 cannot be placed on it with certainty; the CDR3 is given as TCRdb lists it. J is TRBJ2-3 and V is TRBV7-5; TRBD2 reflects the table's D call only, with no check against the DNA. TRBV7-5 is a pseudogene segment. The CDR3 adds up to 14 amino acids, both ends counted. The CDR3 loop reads CARSLSGGGRAVIG.

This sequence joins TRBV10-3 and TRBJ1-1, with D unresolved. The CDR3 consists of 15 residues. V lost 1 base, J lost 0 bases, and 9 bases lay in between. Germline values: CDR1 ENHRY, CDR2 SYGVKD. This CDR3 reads CAISELNGLNTEAFF. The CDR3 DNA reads TGTGCCATCAGTGAGTTAAACGGCCTGAACACTGAAGCTTTCTTT.

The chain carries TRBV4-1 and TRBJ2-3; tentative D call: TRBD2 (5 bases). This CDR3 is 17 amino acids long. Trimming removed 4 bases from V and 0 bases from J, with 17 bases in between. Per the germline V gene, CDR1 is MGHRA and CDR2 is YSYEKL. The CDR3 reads CASSLLGARTSTDTQYF. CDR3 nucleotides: TGCGCCAGCAGCCTGCTTGGAGCCCGGACTAGCACAGATACGCAGTATTTT.

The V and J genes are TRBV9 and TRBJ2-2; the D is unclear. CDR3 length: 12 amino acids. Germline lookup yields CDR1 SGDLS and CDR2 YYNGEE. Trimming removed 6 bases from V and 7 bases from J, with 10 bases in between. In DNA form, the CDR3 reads TGTGCCAGCACGTTCACAGACGGGGAGCTGTTTTTT. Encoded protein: CASTFTDGELFF.

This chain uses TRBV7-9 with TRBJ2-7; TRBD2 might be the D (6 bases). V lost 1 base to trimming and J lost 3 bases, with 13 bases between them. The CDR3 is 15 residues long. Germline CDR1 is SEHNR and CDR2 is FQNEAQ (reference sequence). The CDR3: CASSLELANGYEQYF. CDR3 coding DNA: TGTGCCAGCAGCTTAGAGCTAGCGAACGGCTACGAGCAGTACTTC.

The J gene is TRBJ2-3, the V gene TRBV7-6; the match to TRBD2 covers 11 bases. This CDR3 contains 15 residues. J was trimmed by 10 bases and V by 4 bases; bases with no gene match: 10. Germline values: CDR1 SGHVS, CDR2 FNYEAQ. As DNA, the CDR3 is TGTGCCAGCAGCTCGGGACTAGCGGCGACGGAAGCGCAGTATTTT. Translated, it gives CASSSGLAATEAQYF.

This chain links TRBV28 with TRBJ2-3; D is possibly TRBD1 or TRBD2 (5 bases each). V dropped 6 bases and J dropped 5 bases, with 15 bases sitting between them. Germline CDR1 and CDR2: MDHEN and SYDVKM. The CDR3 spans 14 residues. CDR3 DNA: TGTGCCAGCAGCCCTCGGGGCCTATTAGATACGCAGTATTTT. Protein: CASSPRGLLDTQYF.

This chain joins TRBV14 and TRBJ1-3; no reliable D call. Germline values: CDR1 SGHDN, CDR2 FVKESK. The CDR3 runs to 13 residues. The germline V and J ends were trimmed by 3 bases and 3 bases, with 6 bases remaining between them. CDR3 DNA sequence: TGTGCCAGCAGCCAGGCTCTTGGAAACACCATATATTTT. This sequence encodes CASSQALGNTIYF.

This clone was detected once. The CDR3 bases are TGTGCCAGTAGTAAGGCCAAACGTCCGACCTATGGCTACACCTTC. Translation: CASSKAKRPTYGYTF. The chain has TRBV19 and TRBJ1-2; D unclear. Trimming took 4 bases from V and 4 from J, leaving 16 bases between them. This CDR3 is built from 15 residues. CDR1 and CDR2 (germline): LNHDA, SQIVND (reference sequence).

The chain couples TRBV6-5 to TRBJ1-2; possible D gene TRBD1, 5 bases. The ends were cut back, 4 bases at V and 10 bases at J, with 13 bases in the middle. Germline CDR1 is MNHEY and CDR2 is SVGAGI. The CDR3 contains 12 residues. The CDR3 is CASSSILGDYTF. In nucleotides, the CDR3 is TGTGCCAGCAGTTCAATTTTGGGGGACTACACCTTC.

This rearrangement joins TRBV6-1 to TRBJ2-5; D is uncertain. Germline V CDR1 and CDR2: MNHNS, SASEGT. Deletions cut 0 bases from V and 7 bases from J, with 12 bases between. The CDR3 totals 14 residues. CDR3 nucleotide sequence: TGTGCCAGCAGTGAAGCCCCGCAAGGTGGGACCCAGTACTTC. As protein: CASSEAPQGGTQYF.